Included here is one T cell receptor beta chain sequence, with context. The target antigen is unknown. The sample comes from a study of cytomegalovirus exposure and HLA in healthy donors. Study background: The study placed approximately 81% of its 398 genotyped donors in the Caucasian-associated ancestry cluster. Study-wide points: Solely CMV serostatus was available to characterize immune exposure. Presence/absence analyses rested on an assumption that sequencing depth was roughly uniform across donors. The authors later linked a missense DCLRE1C variant to TCR beta V- and J-gene trimming.

PCR was performed using 60 Vbeta and 13 Jbeta primers. Sequenced by immunoSEQ multiplex PCR; TCRdb stores in-frame clones only, minus some. Of around 70,000 clones detected, approximately 72% appear once; the ten largest clones hold approximately 8.9%. CDR3 size: 16 residues. The germline gives CDR1 PRHDT, CDR2 FYEKMQ (reference sequence). V lost 3 bases and J 4 bases, leaving 17 bases between the germline ends. The rearrangement joins TRBV13 to TRBJ2-3, with TRBD1 as a possible D gene (6 bases). Sequencing was performed on PBMCs. The TCR sequence derives from a woman in her thirties or forties in good health and CMV-seropositive. The CDR3 protein is CASSFLAVRGADTQYF. CDR3 in DNA: TGTGCCAGCAGCTTTCTTGCTGTCAGGGGCGCAGATACGCAGTATTTT.